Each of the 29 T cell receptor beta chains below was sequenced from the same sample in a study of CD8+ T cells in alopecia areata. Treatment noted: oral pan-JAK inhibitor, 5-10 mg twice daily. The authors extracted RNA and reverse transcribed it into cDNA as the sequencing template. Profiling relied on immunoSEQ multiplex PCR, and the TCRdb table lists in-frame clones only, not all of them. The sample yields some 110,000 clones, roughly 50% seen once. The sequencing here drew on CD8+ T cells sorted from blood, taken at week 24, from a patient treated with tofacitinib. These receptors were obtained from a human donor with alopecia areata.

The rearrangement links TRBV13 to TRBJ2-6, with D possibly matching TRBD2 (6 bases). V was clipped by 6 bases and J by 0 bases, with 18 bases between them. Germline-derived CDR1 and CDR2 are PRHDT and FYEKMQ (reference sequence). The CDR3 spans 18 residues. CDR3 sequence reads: CASSPRDPGSSGANVLTF. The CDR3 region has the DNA TGTGCCAGCAGTCCGCGGGACCCAGGAAGCTCTGGGGCCAACGTCCTGACTTTC. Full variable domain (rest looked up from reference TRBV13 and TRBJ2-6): AAGVIQSPRHLIKEKRETATLKCYPIPRHDTVYWYQQGPGQDPQFLISFYEKMQSDKGSIPDRFSAQQFSDYHSELNMSSLELGDSALYFCASSPRDPGSSGANVLTFGAGSRLTVL.

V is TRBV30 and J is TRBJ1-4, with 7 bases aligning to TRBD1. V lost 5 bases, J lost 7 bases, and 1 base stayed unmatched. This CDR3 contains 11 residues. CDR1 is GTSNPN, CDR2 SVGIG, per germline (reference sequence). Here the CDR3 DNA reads TGTGCCTGGCAGGGGGGTGAAAAACTGTTTTTT. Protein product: CAWQGGEKLFF.

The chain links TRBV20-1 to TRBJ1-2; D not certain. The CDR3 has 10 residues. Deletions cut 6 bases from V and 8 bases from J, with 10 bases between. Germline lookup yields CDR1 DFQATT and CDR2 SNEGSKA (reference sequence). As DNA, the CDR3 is TGCAGTGCAAGACCGCGGGGCTACACCTTC. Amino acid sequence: CSARPRGYTF.

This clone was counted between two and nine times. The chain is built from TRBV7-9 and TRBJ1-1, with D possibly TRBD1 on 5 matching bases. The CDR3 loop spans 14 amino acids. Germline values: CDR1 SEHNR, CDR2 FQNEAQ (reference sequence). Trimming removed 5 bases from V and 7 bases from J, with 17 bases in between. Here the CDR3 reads CASSLGRGVDEAFF. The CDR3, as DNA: TGTGCCAGCAGCCTGGGGCGAGGGGTGGATGAAGCTTTCTTT.

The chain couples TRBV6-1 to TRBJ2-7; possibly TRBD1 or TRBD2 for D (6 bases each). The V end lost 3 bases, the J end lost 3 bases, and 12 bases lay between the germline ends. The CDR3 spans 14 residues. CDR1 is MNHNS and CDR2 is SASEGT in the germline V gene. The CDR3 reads CASSEPGASYEQYF. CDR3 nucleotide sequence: TGTGCCAGCAGTGAGCCGGGGGCGAGCTACGAGCAGTACTTC.

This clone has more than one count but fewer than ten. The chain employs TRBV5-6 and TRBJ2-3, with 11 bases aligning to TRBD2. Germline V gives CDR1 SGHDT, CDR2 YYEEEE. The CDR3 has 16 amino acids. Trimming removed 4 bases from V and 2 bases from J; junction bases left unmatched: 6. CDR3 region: CASSPVTSGVTDTQYF. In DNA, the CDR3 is TGTGCCAGCAGCCCCGTGACTAGCGGGGTCACAGATACGCAGTATTTT.

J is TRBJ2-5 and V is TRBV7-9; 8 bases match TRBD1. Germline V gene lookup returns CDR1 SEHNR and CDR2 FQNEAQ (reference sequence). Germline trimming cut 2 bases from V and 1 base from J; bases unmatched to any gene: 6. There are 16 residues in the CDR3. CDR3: CASSLSHRGFQETQYF. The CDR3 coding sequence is TGTGCCAGCAGCTTATCACACAGGGGGTTCCAAGAGACCCAGTACTTC. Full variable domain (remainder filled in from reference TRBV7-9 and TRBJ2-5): DTGVSQNPRHKITKRGQNVTFRCDPISEHNRLYWYRQTLGQGPEFLTYFQNEAQLEKSRLLSDRFSAERPKGSFSTLEIQRTEQGDSAMYLCASSLSHRGFQETQYFGPGTRLLVL.

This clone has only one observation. DNA for the CDR3: TGTGCCAGCAGCGCCCTGGGACCCGAGCAGTACTTC. It yields the protein CASSALGPEQYF. The chain joins TRBV7-9 to TRBJ2-7; D possibly matches TRBD1 or TRBD2 (5 bases each). This CDR3 region has 12 residues. V was clipped by 5 bases and J by 6 bases, with 11 bases between them. Germline CDR1 reads SEHNR; CDR2 reads FQNEAQ (reference sequence).

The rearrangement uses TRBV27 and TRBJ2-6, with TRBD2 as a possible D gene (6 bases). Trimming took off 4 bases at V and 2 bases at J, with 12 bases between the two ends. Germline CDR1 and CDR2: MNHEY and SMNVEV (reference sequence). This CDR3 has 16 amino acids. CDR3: CASSSRGMAGANVLTF. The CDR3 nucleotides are TGTGCCAGCAGTTCGCGGGGTATGGCTGGGGCCAACGTCCTGACTTTC.

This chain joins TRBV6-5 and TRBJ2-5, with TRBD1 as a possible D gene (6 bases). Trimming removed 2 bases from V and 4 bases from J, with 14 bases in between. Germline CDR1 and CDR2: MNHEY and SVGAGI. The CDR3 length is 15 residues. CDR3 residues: CASSYRTDVPETQYF. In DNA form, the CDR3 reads TGTGCCAGCAGTTACCGGACAGACGTTCCAGAGACCCAGTACTTC.

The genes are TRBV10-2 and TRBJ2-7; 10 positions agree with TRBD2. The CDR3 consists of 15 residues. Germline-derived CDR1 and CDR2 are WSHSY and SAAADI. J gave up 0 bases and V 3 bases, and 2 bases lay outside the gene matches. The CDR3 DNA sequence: TGCGCCAGCAGTGATAGCGGGGGGAGCTCCTACGAGCAGTACTTC. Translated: CASSDSGGSSYEQYF.

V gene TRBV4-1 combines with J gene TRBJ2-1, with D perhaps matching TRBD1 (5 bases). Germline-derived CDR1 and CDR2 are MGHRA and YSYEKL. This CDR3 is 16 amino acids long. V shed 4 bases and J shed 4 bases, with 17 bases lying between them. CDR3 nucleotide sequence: TGCGCCAGCAGCCCTCGTTTCAGGGATACATACAATGAGCAGTTCTTC. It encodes CASSPRFRDTYNEQFF.

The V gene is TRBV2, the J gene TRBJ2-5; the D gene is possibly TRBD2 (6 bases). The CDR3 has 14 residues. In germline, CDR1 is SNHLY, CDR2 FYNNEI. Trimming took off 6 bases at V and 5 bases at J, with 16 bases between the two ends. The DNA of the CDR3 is TGTGCCAGCAGACCCCAGGAGGGTTATGAGACCCAGTACTTC. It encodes CASRPQEGYETQYF.

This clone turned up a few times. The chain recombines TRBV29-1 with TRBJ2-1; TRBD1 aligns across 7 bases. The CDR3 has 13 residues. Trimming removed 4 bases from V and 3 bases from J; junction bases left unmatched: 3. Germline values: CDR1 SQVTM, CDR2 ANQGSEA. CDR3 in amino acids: CSVGDSHYNEQFF. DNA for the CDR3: TGCAGCGTTGGGGACAGCCACTACAATGAGCAGTTCTTC.

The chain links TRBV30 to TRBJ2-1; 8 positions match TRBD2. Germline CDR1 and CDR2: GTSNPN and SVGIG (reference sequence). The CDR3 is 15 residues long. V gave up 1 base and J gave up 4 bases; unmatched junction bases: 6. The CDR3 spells CAWSAGAGGYNEQFF. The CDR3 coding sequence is TGTGCCTGGAGTGCAGGGGCGGGGGGATACAATGAGCAGTTCTTC.

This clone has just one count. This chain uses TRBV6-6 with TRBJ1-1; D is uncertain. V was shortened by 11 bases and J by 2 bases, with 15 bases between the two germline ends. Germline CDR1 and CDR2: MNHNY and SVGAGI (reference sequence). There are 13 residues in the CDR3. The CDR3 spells CAASPVLNTEAFF. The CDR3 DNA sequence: TGTGCCGCCAGCCCCGTCCTTAACACTGAAGCTTTCTTT.

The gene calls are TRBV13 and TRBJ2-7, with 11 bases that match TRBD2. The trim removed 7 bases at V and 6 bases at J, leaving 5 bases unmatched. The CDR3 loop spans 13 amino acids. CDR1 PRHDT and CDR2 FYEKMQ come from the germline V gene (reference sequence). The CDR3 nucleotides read TGTGCCAGCACTGCTAGCGGGGGGTTCGAGCAGTACTTC. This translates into CASTASGGFEQYF.

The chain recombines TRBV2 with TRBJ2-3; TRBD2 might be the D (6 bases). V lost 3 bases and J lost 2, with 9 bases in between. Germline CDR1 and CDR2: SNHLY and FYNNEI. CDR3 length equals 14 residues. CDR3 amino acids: CASSEGGDTDTQYF. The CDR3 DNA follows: TGTGCCAGCAGTGAGGGCGGGGACACAGATACGCAGTATTTT.

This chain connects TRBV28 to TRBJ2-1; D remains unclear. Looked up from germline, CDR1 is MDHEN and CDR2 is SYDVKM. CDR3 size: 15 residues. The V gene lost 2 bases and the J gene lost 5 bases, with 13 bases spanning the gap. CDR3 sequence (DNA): TGTGCCAGCAGTTTAGCGGAAGATATGCACAATGAGCAGTTCTTC. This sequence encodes CASSLAEDMHNEQFF.

The CDR3 region has the DNA TGTGCCAGTAGTATCGGGGCTGGGAACACCGGGGAGCTGTTTTTT. As protein: CASSIGAGNTGELFF. The V and J genes are TRBV19 and TRBJ2-2; D may correspond to TRBD1 or TRBD2 (5 bases each). V was trimmed by 3 bases and J by 1 base, leaving 9 bases between them. CDR3 size: 15 residues. The germline V gene encodes CDR1 LNHDA and CDR2 SQIVND (reference sequence).

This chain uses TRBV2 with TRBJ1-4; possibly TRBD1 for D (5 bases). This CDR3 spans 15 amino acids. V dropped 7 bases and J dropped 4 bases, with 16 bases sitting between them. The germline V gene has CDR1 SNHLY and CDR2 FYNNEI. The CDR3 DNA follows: TGTGCCAGCATCCTTGAACAGGACCTTAATGAAAAACTGTTTTTT. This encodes CASILEQDLNEKLFF.

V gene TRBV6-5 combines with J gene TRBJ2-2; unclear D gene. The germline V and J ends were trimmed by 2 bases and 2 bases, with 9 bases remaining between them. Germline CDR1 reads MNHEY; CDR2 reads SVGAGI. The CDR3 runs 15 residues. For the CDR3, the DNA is TGTGCCAGCAGTTACCAGCACACCAACACCGGGGAGCTGTTTTTT. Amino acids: CASSYQHTNTGELFF.

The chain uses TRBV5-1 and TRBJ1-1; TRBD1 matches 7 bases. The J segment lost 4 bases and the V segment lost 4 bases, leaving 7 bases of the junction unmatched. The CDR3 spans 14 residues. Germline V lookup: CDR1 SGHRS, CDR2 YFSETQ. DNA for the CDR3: TGCGCCAGCAGCCCTTCGCACAGGGGCACTGAAGCTTTCTTT. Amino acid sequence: CASSPSHRGTEAFF.

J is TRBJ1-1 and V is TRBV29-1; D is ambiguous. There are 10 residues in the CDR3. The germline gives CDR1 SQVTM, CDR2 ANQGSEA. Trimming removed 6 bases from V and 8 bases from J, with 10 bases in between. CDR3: CSVSDKEAFF. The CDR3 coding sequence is TGCAGCGTCAGCGACAAAGAAGCTTTCTTT.

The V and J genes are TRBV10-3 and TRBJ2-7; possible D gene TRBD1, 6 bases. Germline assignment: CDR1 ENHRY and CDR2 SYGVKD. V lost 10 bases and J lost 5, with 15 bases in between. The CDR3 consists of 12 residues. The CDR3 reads CASTQGKDEQYF. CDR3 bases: TGTGCCAGCACCCAGGGGAAGGACGAGCAGTACTTC.

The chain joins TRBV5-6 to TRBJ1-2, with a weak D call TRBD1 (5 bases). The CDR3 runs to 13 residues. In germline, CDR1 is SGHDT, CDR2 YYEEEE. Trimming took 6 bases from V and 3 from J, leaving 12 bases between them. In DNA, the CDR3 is TGTGCCAGCAACGTACAGGCTCACTATGGCTACACCTTC. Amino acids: CASNVQAHYGYTF.

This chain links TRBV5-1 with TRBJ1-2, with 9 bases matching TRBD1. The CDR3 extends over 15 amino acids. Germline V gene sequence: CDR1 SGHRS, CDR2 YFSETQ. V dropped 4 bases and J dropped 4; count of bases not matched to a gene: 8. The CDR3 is CASSLDRGTVYGYTF. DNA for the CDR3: TGCGCCAGCAGCCTGGACAGGGGAACGGTCTATGGCTACACCTTC. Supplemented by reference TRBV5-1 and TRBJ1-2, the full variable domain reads KAGVTQTPRYLIKTRGQQVTLSCSPISGHRSVSWYQQTPGQGLQFLFEYFSETQRNKGNFPGRFSGRQFSNSRSEMNVSTLELGDSALYLCASSLDRGTVYGYTFGSGTRLTVV.

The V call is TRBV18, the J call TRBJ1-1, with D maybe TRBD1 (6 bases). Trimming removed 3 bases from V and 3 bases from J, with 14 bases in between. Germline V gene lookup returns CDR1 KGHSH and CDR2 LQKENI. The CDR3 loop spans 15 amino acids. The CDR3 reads CASSPGAGADTEAFF. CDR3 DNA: TGTGCCAGCTCACCGGGGGCAGGGGCGGACACTGAAGCTTTCTTT.

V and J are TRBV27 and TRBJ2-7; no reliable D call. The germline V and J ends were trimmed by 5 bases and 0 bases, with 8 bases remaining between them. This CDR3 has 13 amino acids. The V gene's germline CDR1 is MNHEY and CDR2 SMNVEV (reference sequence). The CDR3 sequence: CASSLGHSYEQYF. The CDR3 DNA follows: TGTGCCAGCAGTCTGGGCCACTCCTACGAGCAGTACTTC.